What follows is one T cell receptor beta chain and its context. The data originate from a study of blood T cell repertoires in COVID-19. Overall study context: The United States, Italy and Spain provided the acute and convalescent COVID-19 samples. In each case, the material was cDNA or gDNA derived from T cells, B-cell-depleted T cells, or PBMCs.

Profiling relied on immunoSEQ multiplex PCR, and the TCRdb table lists in-frame clones only, not all of them. The sample consists of 200,000 to 250,000 clones, 90% to 95% of them appearing once. The Seattle patients joined while their infection was active and were tracked longitudinally afterward. The CDR3 spans 16 residues. Trimming took 4 bases from V and 0 from J; bases not matched to a gene: 5. In germline, CDR1 is SGHRS, CDR2 YFSETQ. The origin of this receptor is a man aged 60-69 years with COVID-19, enrolled during active disease. Sequences were obtained from peripheral blood. The J gene is TRBJ1-2, the V gene TRBV5-1; 11 bases fit TRBD1. The CDR3 region is CASSPGQGGSNYGYTF. Written as DNA, the CDR3 is TGCGCCAGCAGCCCGGGACAGGGGGGATCTAACTATGGCTACACCTTC.